What follows is one T cell receptor (beta chain) and its context. This clonotype was picked up one time. What antigen it recognizes has not been identified. Just one base apart from a much larger clone, this may be a read error. From a lookup of the germline V gene, CDR1 and CDR2 are KGHSH and LQKENI. Spanning cysteine to phenylalanine, the CDR3 consists of 12 amino acids. Just CDR3 DNA is preserved here, 36 bases in frame from base 1. The TCR beta CDR3 regions were amplified from RNA transcripts. The first round of RT-PCR for the TCR CDR3 was performed with the HTBI primer set and the Qiagen OneStep RT-PCR kit. Libraries were constructed in a second round of multiplex PCR, after which size selection and purification were carried out. Libraries were sequenced paired-end with 100 bp reads on an Illumina HiSeq2000. In the original analysis: SOAPnuke was used to process the raw data, with reads discarded if the reads contained adapters or uncalled bases, had a mean Phred below 15, or lacked an exact constant-primer or identifier match. High-quality paired reads were merged with COPE v1.2.5, and unique nucleotide sequences were defined as clonotypes. MiTCR v1.1 was used to align clonotypes to the IMGT TRBV, TRBD and TRBJ reference segments. Only V-J combinations with frequency above 0.0001, covering 98% to 99.2% of repertoires, were analysed. A TCS score was defined as the ratio of F50 (clonal expansion) to E x V (chaos), with BLOSUM62-based TCRdist applied between CDR3 peptides within each V-J. Welch's t-statistics and random forest reduced around 510 V-J features to 13, which were used in a naive Bayes classifier (R e1071). The public sequencing data were trimmed at Q25 with fastp and processed into clonotypes with MiXCR by TCRdb, which kept only in-frame beta chains. When rows share a CDR3 protein, they turn into one entry using the most common DNA and genes. V and J calls and clone size were set by TCRdb, not the authors. Counted in this sample were a few hundred thousand distinct CDR3 sequences; approximately 13% of them appeared once. Of the sample, around 5.3% falls within the top ten clones.

The sample belongs to a study of T cells in Graves' hyperthyroidism and ophthalmopathy (dated by TCRdb to the late 2010s). Study-wide context: Peripheral blood samples were taken at the time of initial diagnosis, prior to any treatment. To identify TCR V-J signatures that set the groups apart, the researchers used a discovery cohort of 100 patients, made up of about 44 with Graves' ophthalmopathy and about 55 with stable Graves' hyperthyroidism. An independent validation cohort of some 18 hyperthyroidism patients and approximately 15 patients who later progressed to ophthalmopathy tested prospective prediction of ophthalmopathy. The roughly 100 discovery patients were randomly divided into training and test sets at a 7:3 ratio. The study also compared thyroid tissue and blood T-cell repertoires from several Graves' hyperthyroidism patients. Following sampling, methimazole starting at 30 mg daily was given to hyperthyroidism patients, and high-dose intravenous methylprednisolone was given to ophthalmopathy patients. The paper describes TCR Vbeta CDR3 sequencing of 140 or so peripheral blood samples, made up of roughly 45 ophthalmopathy patients, 70 to 80 hyperthyroidism patients and 17 progressor patients. The research as a whole found: Sample size was not statistically predetermined, and blinding of investigators to group allocation was not performed. Most expanded thyroid clonotypes (frequency above 0.001) were also detected in blood, a finding suggesting that blood repertoires may reflect thyroid immune responses. A 13 V-J signature model separated ophthalmopathy from stable hyperthyroidism, with over 85% sensitivity and around 84% specificity in cross-validation and 80%/75% in testing. During validation, the model predicted progression to ophthalmopathy a median of approximately 6.5 months ahead of onset, with just under 71% sensitivity and under 85% specificity.

Stable Graves' hyperthyroidism was defined as no progression to ophthalmopathy during 18 months of follow-up. The hyperthyroidism patients were between 18 and 65 years old and newly diagnosed, with a disease duration of less than 2 months. Any patient with an uncontrolled infection, another autoimmune disease, pregnancy or lactation was excluded. Diagnoses were based on clinical symptoms, serum thyroxine and TRAb, thyroid ultrasound and orbital computed tomography. PBMCs were isolated from 7.5 to 10 ml of fresh peripheral blood by Ficoll-Paque density gradient centrifugation. Trizol reagent was used to extract total RNA, and RNA quality was then checked on an Agilent 2100 Bioanalyzer.

Sample: blood. The TCR originated in a woman under 30 with Graves' hyperthyroidism. The sequence links TRBV18 to TRBJ2-5; the D gene remains uncertain. The nucleotide sequence reads as follows: TGTGCCAGCTCACCAAAAAAAGAGGCCCAGTACTTC. Its product reads: CASSPKKEAQYF. The variable domain in full, with residues beyond the CDR3 obtained from the reference TRBV18 and TRBJ2-5 genes, is NAGVMQNPRHLVRRRGQEARLRCSPMKGHSHVYWYRQLPEEGLKFMVYLQKENIIDESGMPKERFSAEFPKEGPSILRIQQVVRGDSAAYFCASSPKKEAQYFGPGTRLLVL.